This TCR beta chain was captured in a study of T-cell reconstitution after alpha-beta-depleted transplantation in children. Points from the study as a whole: Diversity of TCRbeta at day 60 was high in some patients, arising from surviving recipient T cells and thymic progenitors. It was reported that alpha-beta T cells came from several hundred expanded graft clones (about two months after transplant).

Trimming took 8 bases from V and 0 from J; bases not matched to a gene: 1. The germline gives CDR1 MNHNS, CDR2 SASEGT. This CDR3 has 14 amino acids. Unique molecular identifiers featured in how the TCRbeta library was prepared. Using its own MiXCR run on the PCR reads, TCRdb lists one record per CDR3 protein. The data show 90,000 to 130,000 distinct CDR3 sequences, with about a tenth seen just once and under 40% held by the top ten. This clonotype was counted at least ten times. The antigen is unknown. This specimen was PBMCs, taken before TCRalphabeta/CD19-depleted stem cell transplant. This sequence originates from a boy between 2 and 10 years old with acute lymphoblastic leukemia, due to receive a stem cell transplant. The J gene is TRBJ2-2, the V gene TRBV6-1; 9 nucleotides line up with TRBD1. The chain's CDR3 is CASRDRANTGELFF. Written as DNA, the CDR3 is TGTGCCAGCCGGGACAGGGCGAACACCGGGGAGCTGTTTTTT.